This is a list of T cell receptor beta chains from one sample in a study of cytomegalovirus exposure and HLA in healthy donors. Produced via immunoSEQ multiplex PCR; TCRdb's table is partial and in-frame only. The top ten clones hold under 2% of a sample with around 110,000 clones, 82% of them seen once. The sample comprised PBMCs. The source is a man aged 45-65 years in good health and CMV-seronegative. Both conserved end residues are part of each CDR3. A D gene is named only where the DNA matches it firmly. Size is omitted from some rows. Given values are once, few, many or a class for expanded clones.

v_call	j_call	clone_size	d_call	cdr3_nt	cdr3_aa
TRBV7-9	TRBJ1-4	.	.	TGTGCCAGCAGCTTATCGCAGGACAACTCAGAAAAACTGTTTTTT	CASSLSQDNSEKLFF
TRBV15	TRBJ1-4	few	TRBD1	TGTGCCACCAGCAGCAGGGCACAGGGGCTCGAAAAACTGTTTTTT	CATSSRAQGLEKLFF
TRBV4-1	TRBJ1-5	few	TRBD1	TGCGCCAGCAGCCTCAGACAGGGGGGATACAATCAGCCCCAGCATTTT	CASSLRQGGYNQPQHF
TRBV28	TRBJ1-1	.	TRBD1	TGTGCCAGCACTGGGGTCAGGGGGCAAATAGAGGGCACTGAAGCTTTCTTT	CASTGVRGQIEGTEAFF
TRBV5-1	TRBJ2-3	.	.	TGCGCCAGCAGCTTGGGAGAGAGCACAGATACGCAGTATTTT	CASSLGESTDTQYF
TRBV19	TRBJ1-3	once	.	TGTGCCAGTAGAACCCGAAGGGGCTCGGCGGGAAACACCATATATTTT	CASRTRRGSAGNTIYF
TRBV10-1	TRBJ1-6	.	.	TGCGCCAGCAGGAAAACAGGGAAAGACGGCTCCTATAATTCACCCCTCCACTTT	CASRKTGKDGSYNSPLHF
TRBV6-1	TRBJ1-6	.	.	TGTGCCAGCAGTGAAATCGGTCCTGTCACTTCACCCCTCCACTTT	CASSEIGPVTSPLHF
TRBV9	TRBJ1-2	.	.	TGTGCCAGCAGCGGGCCAAAGGGCTACACCTTC	CASSGPKGYTF
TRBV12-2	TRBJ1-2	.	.	TGTGCAAGTCGCTTGGTGACAGGGCGGACCTATGGCTACACCTTC	CASRLVTGRTYGYTF
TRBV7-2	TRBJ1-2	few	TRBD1	TGTGCCAGCAGCTCGGGACAGGGGACGTATGGCTACACCTTC	CASSSGQGTYGYTF
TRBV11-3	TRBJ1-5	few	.	TGTGCCATCCTATTGATCCTGAGGGGCAATCAGCCCCAGCATTTT	CAILLILRGNQPQHF
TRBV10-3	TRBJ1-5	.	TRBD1	TGTGCCATCAGTGAGTCGAAGAAGGGGGCGAAAGGGGGAAATCAGCCCCAGCATTTT	CAISESKKGAKGGNQPQHF
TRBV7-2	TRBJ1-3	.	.	TGTGCCAGCAGATTGGCAGGGGACCTATCTGGAAACACCATATATTTT	CASRLAGDLSGNTIYF
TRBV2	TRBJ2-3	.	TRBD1	TGTGCCAGCAGCGCCGGGACAGGGGGCACAGATACGCAGTATTTT	CASSAGTGGTDTQYF
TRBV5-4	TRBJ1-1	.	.	TGTGCCAGCAGCTTGTGGAGGGGCACTGAAGCTTTCTTT	CASSLWRGTEAFF
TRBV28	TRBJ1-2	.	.	TGTGCCAGCAGTCCCTGGTCGGGAGAATATGGCTACACCTTC	CASSPWSGEYGYTF
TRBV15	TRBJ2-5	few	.	TGTGCCACCAGCAGAGATTTAGGACTCTCCGTGGGAGAGACCCAGTACTTC	CATSRDLGLSVGETQYF
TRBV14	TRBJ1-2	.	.	TGTGCCAGCAGCCAAGTTAATAACTATGGCTACACCTTC	CASSQVNNYGYTF
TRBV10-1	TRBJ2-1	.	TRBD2	TGCGCCAGCAGTCGGGGGGACCCCGGCTACAATGAGCAGTTCTTC	CASSRGDPGYNEQFF
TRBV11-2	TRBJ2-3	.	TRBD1	TGTGCCAGCAGCTGGGACAGGGGCACAGATACGCAGTATTTT	CASSWDRGTDTQYF
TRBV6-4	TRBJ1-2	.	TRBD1	TGTGCCAGCAGTGACTCGCCAGGACAGGCTAACTATGGCTACACCTTC	CASSDSPGQANYGYTF
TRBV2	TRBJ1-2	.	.	TGTGCCAGCACTGGGGGCCTATCGCGTGGCTACACCTTC	CASTGGLSRGYTF
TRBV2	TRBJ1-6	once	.	TGTGCCAGCAGTCCCATCGACGGGATTGGTTTCGATTCACCCCTCCACTTT	CASSPIDGIGFDSPLHF
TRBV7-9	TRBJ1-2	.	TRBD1	TGTGCCAGCAGCTTCGCCGACAGGGGTGGTGGCTACACCTTC	CASSFADRGGGYTF
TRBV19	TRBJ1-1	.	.	TGTGCCAGTAGTACGAGGGTTAGCACTGAAGCTTTCTTT	CASSTRVSTEAFF
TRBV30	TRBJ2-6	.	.	TGTGCCTGGAGTCATTTCTCTGGGGCCAACGTCCTGACTTTC	CAWSHFSGANVLTF
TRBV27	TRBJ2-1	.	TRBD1	TGTGCCAGCAGACCAATGACAGGGACATCCTACAATGAGCAGTTCTTC	CASRPMTGTSYNEQFF
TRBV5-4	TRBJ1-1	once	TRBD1	TGTGCCAGCCGGGGACAGGGGGACCTCCAAGCTTTCTTT	CASRGQGDLQAFF
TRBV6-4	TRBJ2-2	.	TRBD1	TGTGCCAGCAGGAGCACAGGGGGCAGTTCGAACACCGGGGAGCTGTTTTTT	CASRSTGGSSNTGELFF
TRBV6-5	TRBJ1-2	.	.	TGTGCCAGCAGTTACCGGGGTTCTCCAGGAGGCTACACCTTC	CASSYRGSPGGYTF
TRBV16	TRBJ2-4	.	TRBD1	TGTGCCAGCGGGAGAAGGCAGGGGGAAAACATTCAGTACTTC	CASGRRQGENIQYF
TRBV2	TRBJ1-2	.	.	TGTGCCAGCAGAGGGGTAGCTAACTATGGCTACACCTTC	CASRGVANYGYTF
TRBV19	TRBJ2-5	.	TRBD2	TGTGCCAGTATGTCTAGCGGGGGGGCAGGAGAGACCCAGTACTTC	CASMSSGGAGETQYF
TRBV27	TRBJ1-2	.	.	TGTGCCAGCAGTTTGTCGGGGGTTGGTGGCTACACCTTC	CASSLSGVGGYTF
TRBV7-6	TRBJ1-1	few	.	TGTGCCAGCAGCTTACCAGGGAACACTGAAGCTTTCTTT	CASSLPGNTEAFF
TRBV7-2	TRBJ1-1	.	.	TGTGCCAGCAGCTTTAGAATCAGGGGCACTGAAGCTTTCTTT	CASSFRIRGTEAFF
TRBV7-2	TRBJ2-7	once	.	TGTGCCAGCTCCCCGGGTAGGGGAGGCTACGAGCAGTACTTC	CASSPGRGGYEQYF
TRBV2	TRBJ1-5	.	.	TGTGCCAGCAGTGGGCCGCCGACGGTCAGGTCCTTTTTAGGCAATCAGCCCCAGCATTTT	CASSGPPTVRSFLGNQPQHF
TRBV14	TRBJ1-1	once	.	TGTGCCAGCAGGCAATCAAAAGGGGCTGATGAAGCTTTCTTT	CASRQSKGADEAFF
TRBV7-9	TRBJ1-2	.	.	TGTGCCAGCAGCTCTTCCTTTAGGGGGGGACGCGGGGACTATGGCTACACCTTC	CASSSSFRGGRGDYGYTF
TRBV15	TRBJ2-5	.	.	TGTGCCACCAGCAGAGGGGGCTCGGTAGAGACCCAGTACTTC	CATSRGGSVETQYF
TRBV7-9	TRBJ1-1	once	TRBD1	TGTGCCAGCAGCCTACAGGGGGACACTGAAGCTTTCTTT	CASSLQGDTEAFF
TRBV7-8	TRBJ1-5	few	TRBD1	TGTGCCAGCAGCTGGGGGACAGGCTGGAATCAGCCCCAGCATTTT	CASSWGTGWNQPQHF
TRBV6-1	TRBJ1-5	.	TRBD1	TGTGCCAGCAGTGGGACAGGGTCGAATCAGCCCCAGCATTTT	CASSGTGSNQPQHF
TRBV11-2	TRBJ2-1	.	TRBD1	TGTGCCAGCAGCTTAGTTTCAGGGGGTAATGAGCAGTTCTTC	CASSLVSGGNEQFF
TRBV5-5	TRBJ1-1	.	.	TGTGCCAGCAGCTTGGTCGCGGGAAACACTGAAGCTTTCTTT	CASSLVAGNTEAFF
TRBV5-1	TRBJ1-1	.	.	TGCGCCAGCAGCTTGGGTTCTTTGAACACTGAAGCTTTCTTT	CASSLGSLNTEAFF
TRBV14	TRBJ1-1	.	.	TGTGCCAGCAGCCAAAGTCTGAGTGGCACTGAAGCTTTCTTT	CASSQSLSGTEAFF
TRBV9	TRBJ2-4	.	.	TGTGCCAGCAGCGTAGGGGGGGAGAGGGGAAACATTCAGTACTTC	CASSVGGERGNIQYF
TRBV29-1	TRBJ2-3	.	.	TGCAGCGTTGGAGTTGAGAGCGGTACGCAGTATTTT	CSVGVESGTQYF
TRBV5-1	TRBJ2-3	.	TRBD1	TGCGCCAGCACCCGGACAGGGATCGGAGATACGCAGTATTTT	CASTRTGIGDTQYF
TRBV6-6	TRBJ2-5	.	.	TGTGCCAGCAGGCGTGGAGGGGATCGACAAAAAGAGACCCAGTACTTC	CASRRGGDRQKETQYF
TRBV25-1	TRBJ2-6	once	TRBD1	TGTGCCAGCAGTGGTCATTCCGGACAGGGAACTGGGGCCAACGTCCTGACTTTC	CASSGHSGQGTGANVLTF
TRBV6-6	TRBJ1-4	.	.	TGTGCCAGCAAACGTGACCCTATCGGGAGTGAAAAACTGTTTTTT	CASKRDPIGSEKLFF
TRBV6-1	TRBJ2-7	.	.	TGTGCCAGCAGTAACAGAGGACAGTCCTACGAGCAGTACTTC	CASSNRGQSYEQYF
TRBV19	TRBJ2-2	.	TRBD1	TGTGCCAGTAGTTTGCGACAGGGTGCCACCGGGGAGCTGTTTTTT	CASSLRQGATGELFF
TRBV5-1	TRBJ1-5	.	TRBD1	TGCGCCAGCAGCCCCGGGACAGGGCATCAGCCCCAGCATTTT	CASSPGTGHQPQHF
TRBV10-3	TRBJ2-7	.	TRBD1	TGTGCCATCAGACGTGGCTTCCTGGACAGGGGAAATTTCTACGAGCAGTACTTC	CAIRRGFLDRGNFYEQYF
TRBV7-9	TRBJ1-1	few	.	TGTGCCAGCAGCACGACAGGTTTGGCTTCTGAAGCTTTCTTT	CASSTTGLASEAFF